Listed here are 15 T cell receptor beta chains from one sample, sequenced in a study of OX40 agonist ivuxolimab in advanced cancers. Libraries came from the immunoSEQ multiplex PCR assay. TCRdb took this table from immuneACCESS and kept in-frame rearrangements with V and J called. Such tables lack part of the clones; where checked against another copy, unresolved V genes explain under half of the gap, and the rest is unexplained. This sample comprises some 12,000 clones, 69% of them detected only once. Jointly, the top ten make up about an eighth of the sample. Sequenced here: CD4+ or CD8+ T cells sorted from blood, sampled in a trial of the OX40 agonist ivuxolimab. Receptors originate from an adult with an advanced solid tumor such as melanoma, head and neck, liver or kidney cancer.

CDR3 nucleotides: TGTGCCAGCAGCTTAGTAGTAGGGGGGGAGGACAATGAGCAGTTCTTC. This translates into CASSLVVGGEDNEQFF. The V call is TRBV7-3, the J call TRBJ2-1, with D perhaps matching TRBD2 (7 bases). CDR3 length: 16 amino acids. V was pared by 2 bases and J by 5 bases, with 16 bases between. The germline gives CDR1 SGHTA, CDR2 FQGTGA.

The rearrangement links TRBV7-2 to TRBJ2-1; D call uncertain. The germline V gene encodes CDR1 SGHTA and CDR2 FQGNSA. This CDR3 comprises 12 residues. V was shortened by 1 base and J by 8 bases, with 6 bases between the two germline ends. The DNA for the CDR3 is TGTGCCAGCAGCTTAGGTTCCCATGAGCAGTTCTTC. Protein: CASSLGSHEQFF.

J is TRBJ1-1 and V is TRBV5-1; no firm D call. The CDR3 contains 13 residues. The germline gives CDR1 SGHRS, CDR2 YFSETQ. V lost 4 bases, J lost 7 bases, and 14 bases lay in between. CDR3 nucleotides: TGCGCCAGCAGCCCGAATGACGTTGTTGAAGCTTTCTTT. Protein: CASSPNDVVEAFF.

This chain joins TRBV6-6 and TRBJ2-1; TRBD2 is a possible D gene (6 bases). This CDR3 comprises 15 residues. The germline V gene encodes CDR1 MNHNY and CDR2 SVGAGI (reference sequence). The ends were cut back, 4 bases at V and 4 bases at J, with 14 bases in the middle. The CDR3 is CASSLGSGLYNEQFF. CDR3 nucleotides: TGTGCCAGCAGTTTGGGCAGCGGGTTATACAATGAGCAGTTCTTC.

Worth noting for this clone: The sample carries other DNA sequences with the same CDR3. This chain links TRBV6-1 with TRBJ2-5; 12 bases are a match to TRBD2. Germline V gene sequence: CDR1 MNHNS, CDR2 SASEGT. The V and J ends lost 2 bases and 2 bases, in that order; junction bases with no gene match: 0. This CDR3 has 15 residues. CDR3 residues: CASSELAGGQETQYF. Written as DNA, the CDR3 is TGTGCCAGCAGTGAACTAGCGGGGGGGCAAGAGACCCAGTACTTC.

The chain is built from TRBV5-4 and TRBJ2-1; D possibly corresponds to TRBD1 (6 bases). The CDR3 is 15 amino acids. V lost 4 bases, J lost 4 bases, and 15 bases lay in between. Germline V gene lookup returns CDR1 SGHNT and CDR2 YYREEE (reference sequence). The CDR3 DNA follows: TGTGCCAGCAGCGGGGCCCGTCAGGGGTACAATGAGCAGTTCTTC. This gives the protein CASSGARQGYNEQFF.

This clone was counted only a few times. The V call is TRBV5-5, the J call TRBJ2-7; a possible D gene is TRBD1 (6 bases). CDR3 length: 13 residues. Germline V gene lookup returns CDR1 SGHKS and CDR2 YYEKEE (reference sequence). V lost 3 bases, J lost 3 bases, and 10 bases lay in between. CDR3 loop: CASSSEDSYEQYF. CDR3 nucleotide sequence: TGTGCCAGCAGCTCGGAGGACAGCTACGAGCAGTACTTC.

This chain uses TRBV28 with TRBJ2-2; 7 nucleotides agree with TRBD1. This CDR3 is 15 amino acids long. Germline CDR1 reads MDHEN; CDR2 reads SYDVKM. V was clipped by 7 bases and J by 4 bases; unmatched bases: 9. The DNA for the CDR3 is TGTGCCAGCAATCCTTTACAGGGGAGCACCGGGGAGCTGTTTTTT. Its protein is CASNPLQGSTGELFF.

This chain uses TRBV19 with TRBJ2-1; no definite D call. V shed 5 bases and J shed 2 bases, with 13 bases lying between them. This CDR3 spans 15 amino acids. Germline CDR1 and CDR2: LNHDA and SQIVND (reference sequence). As DNA, the CDR3 is TGTGCCAGTAGTGGGCTTGGCGGACCCTACAATGAGCAGTTCTTC. Protein product: CASSGLGGPYNEQFF.

CDR3 in amino acids: CASSPYSNQPQHF. The CDR3 bases are TGTGCCAGTAGTCCTTATAGCAATCAGCCCCAGCATTTT. The chain uses TRBV19 and TRBJ1-5; D is unresolved. CDR3 length: 13 amino acids. CDR1 is LNHDA, CDR2 SQIVND, per germline (reference sequence). The germline V and J ends were trimmed by 5 bases and 0 bases, with 5 bases remaining between them.

J is TRBJ1-1 and V is TRBV6-6; D is possibly TRBD1 (6 bases). Germline CDR1 and CDR2: MNHNY and SVGAGI (reference sequence). This CDR3 comprises 15 residues. With 2 bases removed from V and 2 bases from J, the gap between germline ends came to 12 bases. For the CDR3, the DNA is TGTGCCAGCAGTTACGGCGCAGGGGACAACACTGAAGCTTTCTTT. The encoded protein is CASSYGAGDNTEAFF.

This clone turned up a few times. CDR3 nucleotides: TGTGCCAGCACCCCTGGGTCGGGGGAGCAGTACTTC. This translates into CASTPGSGEQYF. The rearrangement uses TRBV28 and TRBJ2-7, with D possibly TRBD2 on 5 matching bases. With 7 bases removed from V and 7 bases from J, the gap between germline ends came to 14 bases. The CDR3 has 12 amino acids. Germline assignment: CDR1 MDHEN and CDR2 SYDVKM.

The chain employs TRBV27 and TRBJ2-7; tentatively, D is TRBD1 (6 bases). This CDR3 comprises 14 residues. CDR1 MNHEY and CDR2 SMNVEV come from the germline V gene (reference sequence). The germline V and J ends were trimmed by 0 bases and 3 bases, with 9 bases remaining between them. The CDR3 DNA is TGTGCCAGCAGTTTATCGGACAGAAACTACGAGCAGTACTTC. This translates into CASSLSDRNYEQYF.

The count of this clone is one. The gene calls are TRBV4-3 and TRBJ2-1, with 8 nucleotides matching TRBD1. Germline loops: CDR1 LGHNA, CDR2 YSLEER. The CDR3 has 15 amino acids. Trimming at V came to 0 bases and at J to 6 bases, leaving 4 bases not matched to a gene. The CDR3 DNA reads as TGCGCCAGCAGCCAAGACAGGGGGCTTGGCAATGAGCAGTTCTTC. Amino acids: CASSQDRGLGNEQFF.

Written as DNA, the CDR3 is TGTGCCAGCAGCCACGGACAGGGAAGCGGCTACACCTTC. It yields the protein CASSHGQGSGYTF. The V and J genes are TRBV6-6 and TRBJ1-2, with TRBD1 identical over 8 bases. J was trimmed by 8 bases and V by 6 bases; bases with no gene match: 8. Per the germline V gene, CDR1 is MNHNY and CDR2 is SVGAGI (reference sequence). The CDR3 spans 13 residues.